Listed below are T cell receptor beta chains from one sample, sequenced in a study of radiotherapy plus CTLA-4 blockade in lung cancer. TCRdb's copy holds only in-frame clones and misses some; the assay was immunoSEQ multiplex PCR. Of roughly 100,000 clones detected, approximately 78% appear once; the ten largest clones hold about 25%. Source: peripheral blood, taken from a patient treated with radiotherapy plus ipilimumab. Receptors originate from a human donor with non-small cell lung cancer that progressed on radiotherapy plus ipilimumab. Both conserved end residues are part of each CDR3. D genes are given only for firm matches. Not all rows give a size; the values are once, few, many and, for expanded clones, a class.

v_call,clone_size,j_call,d_call,cdr3_nt,cdr3_aa
TRBV29-1,.,TRBJ2-1,TRBD2,TGCAGCGTCCGGACTAGCGGGAGCTACAATGAGCAGTTCTTC,CSVRTSGSYNEQFF
TRBV6-1,.,TRBJ1-6,.,TGTGCCAGCTCGGGTTGGGGCAGGGGATCACCCCTCCACTTT,CASSGWGRGSPLHF
TRBV4-1,.,TRBJ2-3,TRBD2,TGCGCCAGCAGCCAAGAATGGGGCAGCGGGAGTCGGGGGACGCAGTATTTT,CASSQEWGSGSRGTQYF
TRBV10-1,.,TRBJ2-2,.,TGCGCCAGCAGTTCTGGACTCCTACCGAACACCGGGGAGCTGTTTTTT,CASSSGLLPNTGELFF
TRBV2,.,TRBJ2-1,TRBD2,TGTGCCAGCAGTTTAACACTAGCGGGAAACAATGAGCAGTTCTTC,CASSLTLAGNNEQFF
TRBV18,few,TRBJ1-2,.,TGTGCCAGCTCCAGTAACGACTATGGCTACACCTTC,CASSSNDYGYTF
TRBV5-4,.,TRBJ2-2,TRBD2,TGTGCCAGCAGCTCCGGACTAGCGAACACCGGGGAGCTGTTTTTT,CASSSGLANTGELFF
TRBV30,.,TRBJ1-3,.,TGTGCCTGGAGTGTGGTTGGGGGGCCTGGAAACACCATATATTTT,CAWSVVGGPGNTIYF
TRBV27,.,TRBJ2-1,.,TGTGCCAGCAGCCCACCGCGAGGTGAGCAGTTCTTC,CASSPPRGEQFF
TRBV4-1,.,TRBJ1-2,.,TGCGCCAGCAGCCAACTGACAGTCGAGCCTGGCTACACCTTC,CASSQLTVEPGYTF
TRBV12-5,.,TRBJ2-2,TRBD2,TGTGCTAGTGAGGTCGATCCAAATAGCGGGAGGGTCGAAACGAACACCGGGGAGCTGTTTTTT,CASEVDPNSGRVETNTGELFF
TRBV11-2,once,TRBJ2-1,.,TGTGCCAGCAGCCCCGGTTATAATGAGCAGTTCTTC,CASSPGYNEQFF
TRBV5-1,few,TRBJ1-4,.,TGCGCCAGCAGCCCTGGGGGGCCCATATCAACTAATGAAAAACTGTTTTTT,CASSPGGPISTNEKLFF
TRBV6-6,once,TRBJ1-2,.,TGTGCCAGCAGTTACTCGAAATCTAGGACAGCCTATGGCTACACCTTC,CASSYSKSRTAYGYTF
TRBV9,.,TRBJ2-2,TRBD2,TGTGCCAGCAGCCCCACGGGAGGTGGGACCGGGGAGCTGTTTTTT,CASSPTGGGTGELFF
TRBV28,few,TRBJ1-2,TRBD1,TGTGCCAGCACCCTACCCCGGCAGGGGGCGGGCTATGGCTACACCTTC,CASTLPRQGAGYGYTF
TRBV9,.,TRBJ1-1,.,TGTGCCAGCAGCGTACAGGGGAACACTGAAGCTTTCTTT,CASSVQGNTEAFF
TRBV28,.,TRBJ1-5,.,TGTGCCAGCGCAGGGAGGGGCAATCAGCCCCAGCATTTT,CASAGRGNQPQHF
TRBV5-4,.,TRBJ2-1,TRBD1,TGTGCCAGCAGCTTGGTCGGGACAGGGGGCAGGGATGAGCAGTTCTTC,CASSLVGTGGRDEQFF
TRBV19,few,TRBJ1-5,.,TGTGCCAGTAGTACCATTAGAACAGGGTCTAACAATCAGCCCCAGCATTTT,CASSTIRTGSNNQPQHF
TRBV4-2,.,TRBJ1-3,.,TGTGCCAGCAGCACCCGGAGGGGCGGGAACACCATATATTTT,CASSTRRGGNTIYF
TRBV28,.,TRBJ1-5,TRBD1,TGCGGACTCGGGACAGGGGGGGATCAGCCCCAGCATTTT,CGLGTGGDQPQHF
TRBV5-1,.,TRBJ2-3,TRBD1,TGCGCCAGCAGCTTGGGAGACAGGGTTTTACGCATGCAGTATTTT,CASSLGDRVLRMQYF
TRBV6-5,once,TRBJ2-1,TRBD2,TGTGCCAGCAGTTACTTGGCTAGCGGGATCGGCAATGAGCAGTTCTTC,CASSYLASGIGNEQFF
TRBV5-1,.,TRBJ2-7,.,TGCGCCAGCAGCTCACATGACTACGAGCAGTACTTC,CASSSHDYEQYF
TRBV25-1,.,TRBJ1-4,.,TGTGCCAGCAGCGCTACTCGGCAGGAAAATAATGAAAAACTGTTTTTT,CASSATRQENNEKLFF
TRBV7-9,.,TRBJ2-7,TRBD1,TGTGCCAGCAGCTCGAAAGGCGGCCAGGGGGCAGGCTACGAGCAGTACTTC,CASSSKGGQGAGYEQYF
TRBV30,few,TRBJ2-1,.,TGTGCCTGGGGGGAACTAGGCAATGAGCAGTTCTTC,CAWGELGNEQFF
TRBV28,.,TRBJ2-3,.,TGTGCCAGCAATGGAAGGGACACAGATACGCAGTATTTT,CASNGRDTDTQYF
TRBV27,.,TRBJ2-7,.,TGTGCCAGCAGTTTATACGGGGGATCCTACGAGCAGTACTTC,CASSLYGGSYEQYF
TRBV30,once,TRBJ1-2,.,TGTGCCTGGAGAGAGGGCTCGGGCTATGGCTACACCTTC,CAWREGSGYGYTF
TRBV2,.,TRBJ2-1,.,TGTGCCAGCAATAGGGGGGAACGGATCTTC,CASNRGERIF
TRBV27,.,TRBJ2-7,TRBD2,TGTGCCAGCAGTTTAAAGGGCGGGACTAGCGGGAAGAACGAGCAGTACTTC,CASSLKGGTSGKNEQYF
TRBV6-5,.,TRBJ2-7,.,TGTGCCAGCGGCCCCGACAGTGGTAGCTCCTACGAGCAGTACTTC,CASGPDSGSSYEQYF
TRBV7-2,.,TRBJ2-1,.,TGTGCCAGCAGCTTAGATCGAGCGGGTGCCTACAATGAGCAGTTCTTC,CASSLDRAGAYNEQFF
TRBV19,.,TRBJ1-2,TRBD1,TGTGCCAGTCGACAGGGAGGCGACTATGGCTACACCTTC,CASRQGGDYGYTF
TRBV7-3,.,TRBJ2-1,.,TGTGCCAGCAGCCAGGGTAGCGGTGAGCAGTTCTTC,CASSQGSGEQFF
TRBV5-1,once,TRBJ1-4,.,TGCGCCAGCAGCCCGGGGGGCACAACTAATGAAAAACTGTTTTTT,CASSPGGTTNEKLFF
TRBV5-4,.,TRBJ2-1,.,TGTGCCACCAGAGGGCAGGACGAGCAGTTCTTC,CATRGQDEQFF
TRBV10-2,.,TRBJ1-5,TRBD1,TGCGCCAGCAGTGTTCGGTGGGACAGGAGGCTCAATCAGCCCCAGCATTTT,CASSVRWDRRLNQPQHF
TRBV28,.,TRBJ2-5,TRBD1,TGTGCCAGCAGTTTCGGGACAGGGGGCAACCAAGAGACCCAGTACTTC,CASSFGTGGNQETQYF
TRBV5-1,.,TRBJ2-5,TRBD2,TGCGCCAGCAGCTTGGCCAGAGCAGCGGGACTCCCAGACCAAGAGACCCAGTACTTC,CASSLARAAGLPDQETQYF
TRBV28,.,TRBJ1-5,.,TGTGCCAGCAGGAAAGGCGGTAGCAATCAGCCCCAGCATTTT,CASRKGGSNQPQHF
TRBV14,.,TRBJ2-5,.,TGTGCCAGCAGCCAACGAGGAGGGGCTGGGCAAGAGACCCAGTACTTC,CASSQRGGAGQETQYF
TRBV6-1,once,TRBJ1-2,.,TGTGCCAGCAGTGAAGGTGTGGGTCGCTATGGCTACACCTTC,CASSEGVGRYGYTF
TRBV4-2,once,TRBJ1-5,.,TGTGCCAGCAGTCCTCGGTCAGTTCTGGCGGCCAATCAGCCCCAGCATTTT,CASSPRSVLAANQPQHF
TRBV15,.,TRBJ2-5,.,TGTGCCACCAGCACTGCACCGGGGACCCAGTACTTC,CATSTAPGTQYF
TRBV6-6,.,TRBJ1-5,.,TGTGCCAGCAGTTACAGGGGCCCCAGCGTGGGTCAGCCCCAGCATTTT,CASSYRGPSVGQPQHF
TRBV30,once,TRBJ2-2,TRBD2,TGTGCCTGGAAAGAACTAGCGGCAAAAAGCACCGGGGAGCTGTTTTTT,CAWKELAAKSTGELFF
TRBV28,.,TRBJ2-5,TRBD1,TGTGCCAGCAGTCTGGGGACAGAAGAGACCCAGTACTTC,CASSLGTEETQYF
TRBV5-1,.,TRBJ2-3,.,TGCGCCAGCAGCACAGGGTCCCCCCTCACAGATACGCAGTATTTT,CASSTGSPLTDTQYF
TRBV12-1,.,TRBJ2-5,.,TGTGCCAGCAGCTCCGCGACAGCAGACTATCAAGAGACCCAGTACTTC,CASSSATADYQETQYF
TRBV29-1,.,TRBJ2-7,.,TGCAGCGTAGAACTAGTGGCCGAGCAGTACTTC,CSVELVAEQYF
TRBV5-1,.,TRBJ2-6,TRBD1,TGCGCCACCAAGCCAGGGACAGGGAACTCTGGGGCCAACGTCCTGACTTTC,CATKPGTGNSGANVLTF
TRBV7-8,.,TRBJ2-2,TRBD1,TGTGCCAGCAGCTCCATAGCGCCGGGACAGAGTAACACCGGGGAGCTGTTTTTT,CASSSIAPGQSNTGELFF
TRBV28,few,TRBJ1-4,.,TGTGCCAGCGTGAAGGGCCCATATGAAAAACTGTTTTTT,CASVKGPYEKLFF
TRBV4-1,.,TRBJ1-2,.,TGCGCCAGCAGCCAAGCCGGGGCCGGTGGCTACACCTTC,CASSQAGAGGYTF
TRBV28,once,TRBJ1-5,.,TGTGCCAGCAGTTTAGGACCTCCAGGGCAGCCCCAGCATTTT,CASSLGPPGQPQHF